One sample yielded the 24 T cell receptor beta chains listed below, sequenced in a study of T cell repertoires in cytomegalovirus infection. Their specific antigens are unknown. TCRdb analysed the reads with MiXCR anew, one entry per CDR3 protein. The profile covers roughly 860,000 distinct CDR3 sequences, with 30% to 35% appearing a single time and 9.5% to 15% taken by the ten largest. Material: cultured CD8+ T cells from PBMCs, obtained from culture after CMV antigen stimulation. Receptor source: a human donor in good health (CMV status not recorded). Some clones in this sample may be carry-over from other donors' samples.

The chain joins TRBV6-6 to TRBJ1-1, with D tentatively TRBD1 (6 bases). Germline V gives CDR1 MNHNY, CDR2 SVGAGI (reference sequence). The CDR3 totals 14 residues. Trimming removed 1 base from V and 5 bases from J, with 11 bases in between. CDR3 bases: TGTGCCAGCAGTTACTTACAGGGATGGACTGAAGCTTTCTTT. Amino acid sequence: CASSYLQGWTEAFF.

V and J are TRBV9 and TRBJ2-7, with D perhaps matching TRBD1 (6 bases). Germline loops: CDR1 SGDLS, CDR2 YYNGEE. The CDR3 sequence is 15 residues long. Trimming removed 4 bases at V and 0 bases at J, with 14 bases between. The CDR3 is CASSPSSGASYEQYF. CDR3 coding DNA: TGTGCCAGCAGCCCCTCGTCAGGGGCCTCCTACGAGCAGTACTTC.

The rearrangement links TRBV6-6 to TRBJ1-3, with D perhaps TRBD1 (6 bases). Per germline, CDR1 MNHNY and CDR2 SVGAGI (reference sequence). This CDR3 region has 14 residues. V dropped 7 bases and J dropped 5 bases, with 15 bases sitting between them. The CDR3 is CASNKRTERNTIYF. In DNA, the CDR3 is TGTGCCAGCAATAAGCGGACAGAACGAAACACCATATATTTT.

The rearrangement joins TRBV6-6 to TRBJ1-3, with D unresolved. V was pared by 7 bases and J by 0 bases, with 13 bases between. The CDR3 length is 15 residues. The V gene's germline CDR1 is MNHNY and CDR2 SVGAGI (reference sequence). CDR3 in DNA: TGTGCCAGCATCCATTTCTCGAGCTCTGGAAACACCATATATTTT. Amino acid sequence: CASIHFSSSGNTIYF.

This clonotype was observed a handful of times. The chain joins TRBV7-9 to TRBJ1-1, with a possible D match to TRBD1 (6 bases). This CDR3 region has 15 residues. The V gene's germline CDR1 is SEHNR and CDR2 FQNEAQ (reference sequence). V was cut by 4 bases and J by 4 bases, with 16 bases left in between. The DNA for the CDR3 is TGTGCCAGCAGCTCGACAGGTTCATTGGGCACTGAAGCTTTCTTT. Translating gives CASSSTGSLGTEAFF.

The rearrangement uses TRBV27 and TRBJ2-3; 7 bases line up with TRBD2. V shed 4 bases and J 5 bases; nucleotides not matched to a gene: 12. Germline CDR1 is MNHEY and CDR2 is SMNVEV (reference sequence). The CDR3 contains 16 residues. The CDR3 DNA follows: TGTGCCAGCAGTTCATCCACTGGGGACTACCAAGATACGCAGTATTTT. It translates to CASSSSTGDYQDTQYF.

This chain links TRBV20-1 with TRBJ2-3, with D maybe TRBD1 (7 bases). The CDR3 extends over 18 amino acids. CDR1 is DFQATT, CDR2 SNEGSKA, per germline (reference sequence). Trimming took 7 bases from V and 0 from J, leaving 26 bases between them. The CDR3 loop reads CSVLRREATGPSTDTQYF. The CDR3 nucleotides read TGCAGTGTCCTTAGGAGGGAGGCGACAGGGCCTAGCACAGATACGCAGTATTTT.

This clonotype was recorded a few times. V usage is TRBV4-1 and J usage is TRBJ2-7; D may correspond to TRBD1 or TRBD2 (5 bases each). The germline CDR1 and CDR2 sequences are MGHRA and YSYEKL. The CDR3 loop spans 15 amino acids. V lost 4 bases, J lost 5 bases, and 18 bases lay in between. The CDR3 is CASSPPGPLDHEQYF. The CDR3 bases are TGCGCCAGCAGCCCTCCGGGGCCCTTGGACCACGAGCAGTACTTC.

This clonotype was detected only a few times. The genes are TRBV7-9 and TRBJ2-5, with no clear D. V lost 4 bases and J lost 4, with 19 bases in between. This CDR3 has 16 amino acids. Germline V gene sequence: CDR1 SEHNR, CDR2 FQNEAQ (reference sequence). CDR3 amino acids: CASSSTTSLARETQYF. CDR3 DNA sequence: TGTGCCAGCAGCTCGACCACCTCCTTGGCTCGAGAGACCCAGTACTTC.

For the CDR3, the DNA is TGTGCCAGCAGCTTGGCGAATCGAGTCAAGAACACCGGGGAGCTGTTTTTT. Encoded protein: CASSLANRVKNTGELFF. The chain is built from TRBV7-6 and TRBJ2-2; no definite D call. Germline V gene lookup returns CDR1 SGHVS and CDR2 FNYEAQ. Trimming stripped 3 bases from V and 1 base from J, with 15 bases between. This CDR3 has 17 residues.

DNA of the CDR3: TGTGCCAGTAGTGGGGACATCTACTACACTGAAGCTTTCTTT. This encodes CASSGDIYYTEAFF. V and J are TRBV19 and TRBJ1-1, with D possibly TRBD1 on 6 matching bases. Trimming took 5 bases from V and 3 from J, leaving 13 bases between them. The CDR3 is 14 amino acids. Germline V lookup: CDR1 LNHDA, CDR2 SQIVND (reference sequence).

This chain joins TRBV2 and TRBJ2-4; weak D call: TRBD1 (5 bases). V shed 6 bases and J shed 3 bases, with 15 bases lying between them. Germline V CDR1 and CDR2: SNHLY, FYNNEI. There are 15 residues in the CDR3. CDR3 nucleotide sequence: TGTGCCAGCAGGGCCCCAGGGTTGGTCAAAAACATTCAGTACTTC. This sequence encodes CASRAPGLVKNIQYF.

This clonotype has a handful of counts. The chain uses TRBV6-1 and TRBJ1-5; the D is unclear. CDR3 length: 14 amino acids. Germline CDR1 and CDR2: MNHNS and SASEGT. V was trimmed by 6 bases and J by 2 bases, leaving 11 bases between them. This chain's CDR3 is CASRPVAGNQPQHF. In DNA form, the CDR3 reads TGTGCCAGCAGACCCGTCGCGGGCAATCAGCCCCAGCATTTT.

CDR3 nucleotide sequence: TGTGCCAGCAGCTTAGTAGGTTGGGGGGGCAGGGAAAACATTCAGTACTTC. It specifies CASSLVGWGGRENIQYF. The chain carries TRBV7-8 and TRBJ2-4; maybe TRBD2 (7 bases). The CDR3 consists of 17 residues. V lost 1 base to trimming and J lost 5 bases, with 18 bases between them. Germline V CDR1 and CDR2: SGHVS, FQNEAQ.

V and J are TRBV10-3 and TRBJ2-1, with D perhaps given as TRBD1 or TRBD2 (5 bases each). Germline values: CDR1 ENHRY, CDR2 SYGVKD. CDR3 length: 16 residues. V lost 1 base and J lost 2, with 12 bases in between. The CDR3 DNA is TGTGCCATCAGTGAGTTGCGACGGGGCCCCTACAATGAGCAGTTCTTC. Translated: CAISELRRGPYNEQFF.

The chain links TRBV27 to TRBJ2-7; the match to TRBD1 covers 8 bases. Germline V CDR1 and CDR2: MNHEY, SMNVEV (reference sequence). J lost 1 base, V lost 2 bases, and 4 bases had no gene match. The CDR3 runs to 15 residues. This CDR3 is CASSLRGTGSYEQYV. In DNA, the CDR3 is TGTGCCAGCAGTTTAAGGGGGACAGGTTCCTACGAGCAGTACGTC.

Only a few counts were recorded for this clonotype. The chain carries TRBV6-2 or TRBV6-3 and TRBJ2-4, with 14 bases matching TRBD2. The ends lost 2 bases at V and 0 bases at J; junction bases unmatched: 9. CDR1 and CDR2 from the germline V gene are MNHEY and SVGEGT. The CDR3 consists of 20 residues. For the CDR3, the DNA is TGTGCCAGCAGTTACGGTTTGGGACTAGCGGGGGCACTAGCCAAAAACATTCAGTACTTC. Its translation is CASSYGLGLAGALAKNIQYF.

This clonotype has more than one count but fewer than ten. The J gene is TRBJ1-4, the V gene TRBV6-6; possible D gene TRBD1, 6 bases. Germline CDR1 reads MNHNY; CDR2 reads SVGAGI (reference sequence). The CDR3 runs to 15 residues. V shed 7 bases and J shed 4 bases, with 16 bases lying between them. CDR3 sequence reads: CASNQRDNFNEKLFF. CDR3 bases: TGTGCCAGCAATCAGCGGGACAACTTTAATGAAAAACTGTTTTTT.

This sequence joins TRBV4-2 and TRBJ2-3; 10 bases align to TRBD1. CDR1 and CDR2 (germline): LGHNA, YNFKEQ. Trimming cost V 4 bases and J 4 bases; bases outside gene matches: 8. The CDR3 covers 16 residues. In DNA form, the CDR3 reads TGTGCCAGCAGCCTGCGACAGGGGGCGCAGCCAGATACGCAGTATTTT. Amino acid sequence: CASSLRQGAQPDTQYF.

J is TRBJ2-2 and V is TRBV29-1, with 7 bases aligning to TRBD1. J gave up 2 bases and V 4 bases, and 4 bases lay outside the gene matches. CDR1 is SQVTM and CDR2 is ANQGSEA in the germline V gene. The CDR3 loop spans 14 amino acids. Here the CDR3 DNA reads TGCAGCGTTGGAGGGGGCATAAACACCGGGGAGCTGTTTTTT. Amino acids: CSVGGGINTGELFF.

This chain joins TRBV29-1 and TRBJ2-7; D is unclear. Germline values: CDR1 SQVTM, CDR2 ANQGSEA. Trimming shortened V by 1 base and J by 4 bases, and 11 bases separated the two germline ends. The CDR3 runs to 13 residues. CDR3 loop: CSVEGQEPYEQYF. The CDR3 DNA reads TGCAGCGTTGAAGGCCAGGAGCCTTACGAGCAGTACTTC.

The chain joins TRBV6-6 to TRBJ2-3; 15 bases agree with TRBD2. Trimming removed 2 bases from V and 0 bases from J; junction bases left unmatched: 6. CDR1 is MNHNY, CDR2 SVGAGI, per germline (reference sequence). The length of the CDR3 is 19 residues. CDR3 region: CASSYMGLAGGASTDTQYF. CDR3 in DNA: TGTGCCAGCAGTTACATGGGACTAGCGGGAGGTGCTAGCACAGATACGCAGTATTTT.

This clonotype appeared many times. The chain combines TRBV19 with TRBJ2-1, with TRBD1 matching over 9 bases. CDR1 and CDR2 (germline): LNHDA, SQIVND (reference sequence). The junction had 8 bases not matched to a gene; V was cut back by 6 bases and J by 2 bases. The CDR3 runs to 16 residues. The CDR3 region is CASSQTGQGPYNEQFF. CDR3 nucleotides: TGTGCCAGTAGCCAAACGGGACAGGGCCCCTACAATGAGCAGTTCTTC.

This clonotype came up a few times. J is TRBJ2-5 and V is TRBV7-6; possible D gene TRBD1, 6 bases. The V end lost 3 bases, the J end lost 2 bases, and 13 bases lay between the germline ends. The CDR3 covers 15 residues. The V gene's germline CDR1 is SGHVS and CDR2 FNYEAQ. The CDR3 coding sequence is TGTGCCAGCAGCTTTCACGGGACACCTCAAGAGACCCAGTACTTC. This translates into CASSFHGTPQETQYF.